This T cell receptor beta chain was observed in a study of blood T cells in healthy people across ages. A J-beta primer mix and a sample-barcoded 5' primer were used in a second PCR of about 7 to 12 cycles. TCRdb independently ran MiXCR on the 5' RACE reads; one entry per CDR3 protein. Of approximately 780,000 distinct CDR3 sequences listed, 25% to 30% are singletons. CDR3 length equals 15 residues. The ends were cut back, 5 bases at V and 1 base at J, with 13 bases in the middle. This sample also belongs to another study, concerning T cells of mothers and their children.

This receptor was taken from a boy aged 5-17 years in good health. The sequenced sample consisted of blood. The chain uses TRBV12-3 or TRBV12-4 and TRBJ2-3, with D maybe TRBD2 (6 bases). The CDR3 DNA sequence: TGTGCCAGCAGTCCTTCCGAGCGGGGCACAGATACGCAGTATTTT. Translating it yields CASSPSERGTDTQYF.